This T cell receptor (beta chain) originates from a study of cytomegalovirus exposure and HLA in healthy donors. Study outcomes and limitations: Some public TCRs appeared in many individuals, while most sequences were rare.

Trimming took 5 bases from V and 3 from J, leaving 14 bases between them. Per germline, CDR1 PRHDT and CDR2 FYEKMQ (reference sequence). The CDR3 extends over 15 amino acids. This clone was counted a single time. Its specificity is not known. The donors were in the roughly 130-subject validation cohort, distinct from the roughly 600-subject first cohort. Method: immunoSEQ multiplex PCR; TCRdb's copy keeps in-frame clones and lacks some. The profile shows roughly 330,000 clones, around 90% of them singletons. The V gene is TRBV13, the J gene TRBJ1-5; D possibly corresponds to TRBD1 (5 bases). This sequence originates from a woman in her twenties or thirties in good health and CMV-seropositive. Sample: PBMCs. Here the CDR3 DNA reads TGTGCCAGCAGCGCGGCTACAGGACACAATCAGCCCCAGCATTTT. It encodes CASSAATGHNQPQHF.